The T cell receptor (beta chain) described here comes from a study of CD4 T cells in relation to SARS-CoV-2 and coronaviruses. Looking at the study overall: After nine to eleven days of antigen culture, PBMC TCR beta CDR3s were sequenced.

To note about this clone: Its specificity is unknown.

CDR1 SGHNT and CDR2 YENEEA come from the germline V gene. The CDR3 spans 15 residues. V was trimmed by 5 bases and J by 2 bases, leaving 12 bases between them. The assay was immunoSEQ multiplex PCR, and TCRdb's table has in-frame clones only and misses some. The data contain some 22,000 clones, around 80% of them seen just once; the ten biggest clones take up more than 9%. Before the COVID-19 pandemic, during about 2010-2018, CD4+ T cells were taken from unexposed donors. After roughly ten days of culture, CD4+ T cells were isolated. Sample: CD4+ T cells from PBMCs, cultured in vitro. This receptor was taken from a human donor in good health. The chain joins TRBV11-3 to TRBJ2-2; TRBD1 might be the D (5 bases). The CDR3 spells CASSQRTLNTGELFF. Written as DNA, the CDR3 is TGTGCCAGCAGCCAACGGACACTTAACACCGGGGAGCTGTTTTTT.